Shown below are 24 T cell receptor beta chains from a single sample sequenced in a study of cytomegalovirus exposure and HLA in healthy donors. PCR was performed using 60 Vbeta and 13 Jbeta primers. Method: immunoSEQ multiplex PCR; TCRdb's copy keeps in-frame clones and lacks some. This sample has approximately 110,000 clones, with 15% found just once. Sequenced: PBMCs. These receptors were obtained from a young woman in good health and CMV-seronegative.

This clone was observed a few times. CDR3 coding DNA: TGTGCCAGCAGTGAAGGGCAACGGCCCCAGCATTTT. Amino acid sequence: CASSEGQRPQHF. The V call is TRBV6-1, the J call TRBJ1-5; D gene uncertain. The germline V gene has CDR1 MNHNS and CDR2 SASEGT. Deletions cut 1 base from V and 9 bases from J, with 7 bases between. The CDR3 covers 12 residues.

The V and J genes are TRBV9 and TRBJ2-2; D gene ambiguous. The CDR3 consists of 14 residues. From germline, CDR1 is SGDLS and CDR2 YYNGEE. V was shortened by 2 bases and J by 3 bases, with 8 bases between the two germline ends. DNA for the CDR3: TGTGCCAGCAGCGTCGGCGGAGACACCGGGGAGCTGTTTTTT. It specifies CASSVGGDTGELFF.

The chain employs TRBV9 and TRBJ1-3, with TRBD1 matching over 7 bases. This CDR3 comprises 16 residues. Germline assignment: CDR1 SGDLS and CDR2 YYNGEE. V dropped 4 bases and J dropped 0; count of bases not matched to a gene: 7. The CDR3 nucleotides read TGTGCCAGCAGCCAACAGGGGTCGAGCTCTGGAAACACCATATATTTT. Protein sequence: CASSQQGSSSGNTIYF.

The chain joins TRBV18 to TRBJ1-1; 7 bases match TRBD1. Per germline, CDR1 KGHSH and CDR2 LQKENI. With 5 bases clipped from V and 3 bases from J, the junction kept 6 bases outside the gene matches. CDR3 length equals 14 residues. In DNA, the CDR3 is TGTGCCAGCTCAGAGACAGGGTTGGACACTGAAGCTTTCTTT. Its protein is CASSETGLDTEAFF.

This clone was seen a handful of times. The chain joins TRBV7-2 to TRBJ1-2; possible D gene TRBD1, 6 bases. Germline loops: CDR1 SGHTA, CDR2 FQGNSA. This CDR3 is 13 amino acids long. The germline V and J ends were trimmed by 4 bases and 2 bases, with 8 bases remaining between them. CDR3 nucleotide sequence: TGTGCCAGCAGCTCAGGGGAGAACTATGGCTACACCTTC. The encoded protein is CASSSGENYGYTF.

This clone was detected only a few times. V is TRBV7-9 and J is TRBJ1-6; D gene unclear. This CDR3 comprises 14 residues. Trimming took 8 bases from V and 0 from J, leaving 8 bases between them. Germline assignment: CDR1 SEHNR and CDR2 FQNEAQ (reference sequence). CDR3 DNA: TGTGCCAGCTGGGCGGGCTCCTATAATTCACCCCTCCACTTT. Translating it yields CASWAGSYNSPLHF.

This clone was observed a few times. This rearrangement joins TRBV7-9 to TRBJ1-5; a weak D match, TRBD1 (6 bases). This CDR3 region has 12 residues. V lost 6 bases, J lost 8 bases, and 11 bases lay in between. The germline CDR1 and CDR2 sequences are SEHNR and FQNEAQ (reference sequence). CDR3 sequence reads: CASSQSGEPQHF. As DNA, the CDR3 is TGTGCCAGCAGTCAGTCAGGGGAGCCCCAGCATTTT.

The V and J genes are TRBV7-2 and TRBJ1-4; possible D gene TRBD1, 6 bases. The CDR3 is made up of 16 amino acids. Germline CDR1 and CDR2: SGHTA and FQGNSA. The germline V and J ends were trimmed by 5 bases and 3 bases, with 16 bases remaining between them. In nucleotides, the CDR3 is TGTGCCAGCAGCGCCACGAGGGGGGGGGCTAATGAAAAACTGTTTTTT. This gives the protein CASSATRGGANEKLFF.

This chain uses TRBV6-5 with TRBJ1-4; 11 nucleotides match TRBD1. The CDR3 spans 15 residues. Germline V gives CDR1 MNHEY, CDR2 SVGAGI. Trimming took 6 bases from V and 10 from J; bases not matched to a gene: 10. In DNA, the CDR3 is TGTGCCAGCAGGCCACCGGGACAGGGGGTATCAAAACTGTTTTTT. Protein product: CASRPPGQGVSKLFF.

There are a few counts of this clone. The J gene is TRBJ1-1, the V gene TRBV7-3, with D possibly being TRBD1 (6 bases). V lost 0 bases and J 1 base, leaving 9 bases between the germline ends. This CDR3 comprises 15 residues. Germline-derived CDR1 and CDR2 are SGHTA and FQGTGA. The CDR3 is CASSLTPTGNTEAFF. The CDR3 nucleotides read TGTGCCAGCAGCTTAACACCGACAGGGAACACTGAAGCTTTCTTT.

J is TRBJ2-7 and V is TRBV5-4; 8 nucleotides match TRBD1. Germline CDR1 SGHNT, CDR2 YYREEE (reference sequence). V shed 0 bases and J 9 bases; nucleotides not matched to a gene: 8. This CDR3 has 14 residues. The CDR3, as DNA: TGTGCCAGCAGCTTGGGGACAGGGAATGGGGTGCAGTACTTC. Amino acid sequence: CASSLGTGNGVQYF.

The chain combines TRBV11-3 with TRBJ1-1, with unresolved D. The V end was cut by 0 bases, the J end by 7 bases, with 6 bases between. CDR3 length: 12 amino acids. Germline V gene sequence: CDR1 SGHNT, CDR2 YENEEA. CDR3 sequence (DNA): TGTGCCAGCAGCTTAGATTTCGGTGAAGCTTTCTTT. Protein product: CASSLDFGEAFF.

V and J are TRBV7-2 and TRBJ1-2; the D is unclear. The CDR3 covers 15 residues. CDR1 and CDR2 from the germline V gene are SGHTA and FQGNSA. V was trimmed by 1 base and J by 1 base, leaving 10 bases between them. CDR3 loop: CASSLVAAGNYGYTF. The DNA for the CDR3 is TGTGCCAGCAGCTTAGTGGCAGCGGGTAACTATGGCTACACCTTC.

This clone was picked up a small number of times. The CDR3 nucleotides read TGCACCATCCTCGAGTCCGAAAAACTGTTTTTT. Its translation is CTILESEKLFF. The chain has TRBV1 and TRBJ1-4. TRBV1 has pseudogene status. This CDR3 is built from 11 residues.

J is TRBJ1-4 and V is TRBV28, with TRBD1 as a possible D gene (5 bases). Deletions cut 6 bases from V and 4 bases from J, with 12 bases between. This CDR3 contains 14 residues. Germline CDR1 MDHEN, CDR2 SYDVKM. CDR3: CASRTGTYNEKLFF. The CDR3 bases are TGTGCCAGCAGAACCGGGACTTATAATGAAAAACTGTTTTTT. Based on the CDR3 plus reference TRBV28 and TRBJ1-4, the full variable domain is DVKVTQSSRYLVKRTGEKVFLECVQDMDHENMFWYRQDPGLGLRLIYFSYDVKMKEKGDIPEGYSVSREKKERFSLILESASTNQTSMYLCASRTGTYNEKLFFGSGTQLSVL.

This clone was recorded a few times. Distinct nucleotide sequences in the sample also encode this CDR3. The chain carries TRBV6-5 and TRBJ2-7, with 11 bases fitting TRBD1. The CDR3 consists of 14 residues. V was pared by 2 bases and J by 4 bases, with 1 base of the junction left unmatched. Germline loops: CDR1 MNHEY, CDR2 SVGAGI. The CDR3 sequence: CASSYGTGGYEQYF. In DNA form, the CDR3 reads TGTGCCAGCAGTTACGGGACAGGGGGTTACGAGCAGTACTTC.

The V call is TRBV9, the J call TRBJ1-2, with D unclear. The V end lost 3 bases, the J end lost 7 bases, and 13 bases lay between the germline ends. The V gene's germline CDR1 is SGDLS and CDR2 YYNGEE. The length of the CDR3 is 13 residues. DNA of the CDR3: TGTGCCAGCAGCGGGGGAGAAGGGCCTGGCTACACCTTC. This translates into CASSGGEGPGYTF. The whole variable domain, filled in from reference TRBV9 and TRBJ1-2, reads DSGVTQTPKHLITATGQRVTLRCSPRSGDLSVYWYQQSLDQGLQFLIQYYNGEERAKGNILERFSAQQFPDLHSELNLSSLELGDSALYFCASSGGEGPGYTFGSGTRLTVV.

This clone appeared a few times. The rearrangement uses TRBV2 and TRBJ1-5; D may be TRBD1 (6 bases). The CDR3 length is 16 residues. The V end was cut by 3 bases, the J end by 3 bases, with 15 bases between. The germline gives CDR1 SNHLY, CDR2 FYNNEI. In DNA, the CDR3 is TGTGCCAGCAGTGATTTTCGGGACACATCCAATCAGCCCCAGCATTTT. Its translation: CASSDFRDTSNQPQHF.

A few counts support this clone. The rearrangement joins TRBV5-1 to TRBJ2-3; the D is unclear. Between the trimmed V and J ends, which lost 0 bases and 1 base, there was a span of 6 bases. The CDR3 runs 14 residues. Germline lookup yields CDR1 SGHRS and CDR2 YFSETQ. CDR3 region: CASSLVVGTDTQYF. CDR3 DNA sequence: TGCGCCAGCAGCTTGGTAGTTGGCACAGATACGCAGTATTTT.

This clone was recorded a few times. This chain connects TRBV5-4 to TRBJ1-2; 7 bases agree with TRBD1. There are 14 residues in the CDR3. Per germline, CDR1 SGHNT and CDR2 YYREEE (reference sequence). V trimming: 0 bases; J trimming: 4 bases; junction bases outside the gene matches: 3. The CDR3 bases are TGTGCCAGCAGCTTGGGGGACAGCTCCTATGGCTACACCTTC. The encoded protein is CASSLGDSSYGYTF.

The chain uses TRBV28 and TRBJ2-7; 10 nucleotides agree with TRBD1. The V gene end was trimmed by 6 bases and the J gene end by 2 bases; junction bases not matched to a gene: 7. The CDR3 covers 15 residues. The germline V gene has CDR1 MDHEN and CDR2 SYDVKM. The CDR3 protein is CASSYPGQGPYEQYF. The CDR3 nucleotides read TGTGCCAGCAGCTACCCGGGACAGGGGCCCTACGAGCAGTACTTC.

This chain connects TRBV19 to TRBJ2-5; perhaps TRBD1 as D (5 bases). The CDR3 is 13 amino acids. Trimming took 6 bases from V and 6 from J, leaving 14 bases between them. The germline V gene has CDR1 LNHDA and CDR2 SQIVND (reference sequence). The CDR3 DNA sequence: TGTGCCAGTAGCGAACAGGCTGGAAAGACCCAGTACTTC. Translation: CASSEQAGKTQYF.

Comments on this clone: The junction does not match germline at one end; this may be a read error. The V call is TRBV6-5, the J call TRBJ2-5; D is perhaps TRBD2 (5 bases). The germline V gene encodes CDR1 MNHEY and CDR2 SVGAGI. This CDR3 is 12 amino acids long. CDR3 sequence (DNA): TGTGCCAGAAGTTCTCTAGCTGAGACCCAGTACTTC. Protein sequence: CARSSLAETQYF.

This chain connects TRBV6-6 to TRBJ2-1; TRBD2 matches at 7 bases. In germline, CDR1 is MNHNY, CDR2 SVGAGI (reference sequence). CDR3 size: 16 residues. With V trimmed by 4 bases and J by 0 bases, 6 bases remained unmatched. The CDR3 DNA is TGTGCCAGCAGTTCCTCGCGGGGGAGCTCCTACAATGAGCAGTTCTTC. Its protein is CASSSSRGSSYNEQFF.